Shown below are 25 T cell receptor beta chains from a single sample sequenced in a study of human T cells and chemical hapten exposure. Time point specified: healthy volunteer bleed at 2 weeks. Total RNA came from unfractionated whole blood. MiXCR, applied by TCRdb to the RACE reads, yields one record per CDR3 protein. Of about 50,000 distinct CDR3 sequences listed, 3.5% to 4.5% are singletons. The sequencing input was whole blood. These receptor sequences come from a female donor in good health. Some clones in this sample may be carry-over from other donors' samples.

The chain is built from TRBV11-2 and TRBJ1-1, with 8 bases matching TRBD1. This CDR3 is built from 14 residues. V shed 5 bases, J shed 4 bases, and the junction held 6 bases outside the gene matches. From germline, CDR1 is SGHAT and CDR2 FQNNGV. The chain's CDR3 is CASSLDRAGTEAFF. The CDR3 DNA reads TGTGCCAGCAGCCTGGACAGGGCAGGCACTGAAGCTTTCTTT.

This clonotype occurred many times. The chain joins TRBV6-2 or TRBV6-3 to TRBJ1-5; D is possibly TRBD1 (6 bases). Deletions cut 8 bases from V and 7 bases from J, with 18 bases between. This CDR3 comprises 14 residues. Looked up from germline, CDR1 is MNHEY and CDR2 is SVGEGT. The CDR3 sequence: CASQNGGPGQPQHF. CDR3 nucleotide sequence: TGTGCCAGCCAAAACGGGGGGCCGGGGCAGCCCCAGCATTTT.

Many counts were recorded for this clonotype. The V gene is TRBV15, the J gene TRBJ2-1; D unresolved. The germline gives CDR1 LNHNV, CDR2 YYDKDF (reference sequence). The CDR3 is made up of 12 amino acids. Trimming shortened V by 8 bases and J by 9 bases, and 14 bases separated the two germline ends. The CDR3 DNA reads TGTGCCACCCAGTTCCCGTTAGGTGAGCAGTTCTTC. Translated, it gives CATQFPLGEQFF.

As to this clonotype: This may come from a read error, since a much larger clone is one base off. This sequence joins TRBV5-1 and TRBJ2-6; perhaps TRBD1 as D (6 bases). There are 15 residues in the CDR3. Germline V gives CDR1 SGHRS, CDR2 YFSETQ. DNA of the CDR3: TGCGCCAGCAGCTTTACAGGGTCTGGGGCCAACATCCTGACTTTC. Translated: CASSFTGSGANILTF.

The V and J genes are TRBV12-3 or TRBV12-4 and TRBJ2-7; D is possibly TRBD2 (6 bases). The V end was cut by 6 bases, the J end by 6 bases, with 18 bases between. CDR3 size: 14 residues. This CDR3 reads CASSPRRRGSEQYF. The CDR3, as DNA: TGTGCCAGCAGCCCACGGCGGCGGGGATCCGAGCAGTACTTC.

This clonotype occurred many times. V is TRBV4-3 and J is TRBJ1-1; 9 bases match TRBD1. Germline-derived CDR1 and CDR2 are LGHNA and YSLEER. With 4 bases clipped from V and 10 bases from J, the junction kept 4 bases outside the gene matches. This CDR3 comprises 12 residues. The CDR3 loop is CASSRQTGGAFF. The CDR3 nucleotides read TGCGCCAGCAGCCGCCAGACAGGGGGAGCTTTCTTT.

There are many counts of this clonotype. The chain employs TRBV12-3 or TRBV12-4 and TRBJ1-5; D gene ambiguous. The CDR3 totals 14 residues. Trimming removed 1 base at V and 0 bases at J, with 4 bases between. The chain's CDR3 is CASSLGSSNQPQHF. As DNA, the CDR3 is TGTGCCAGCAGTTTAGGCAGTAGCAATCAGCCCCAGCATTTT.

Ten or more counts support this clonotype. The chain employs TRBV7-2 and TRBJ1-6; 7 positions match TRBD1. CDR3 length: 15 residues. V lost 5 bases and J lost 6; bases outside the gene matches: 7. Looked up from germline, CDR1 is SGHTA and CDR2 is FQGNSA. CDR3 sequence: CASSVMGQTNSPLHF. The DNA for the CDR3 is TGTGCCAGCAGCGTCATGGGACAGACTAATTCACCCCTCCACTTT.

The gene calls are TRBV5-1 and TRBJ2-3, with D hard to call. Trimming shortened V by 0 bases and J by 7 bases, and 9 bases separated the two germline ends. The CDR3 has 13 residues. CDR1 is SGHRS and CDR2 is YFSETQ in the germline V gene. The CDR3 reads CASSLEIGNTQYF. CDR3 coding DNA: TGCGCCAGCAGCTTGGAGATTGGGAATACGCAGTATTTT. The full variable domain, completed using reference TRBV5-1 and TRBJ2-3, is KAGVTQTPRYLIKTRGQQVTLSCSPISGHRSVSWYQQTPGQGLQFLFEYFSETQRNKGNFPGRFSGRQFSNSRSEMNVSTLELGDSALYLCASSLEIGNTQYFGPGTRLTVL.

This clonotype was seen repeatedly, ten times or more. This chain connects TRBV14 to TRBJ2-6; perhaps D is TRBD1 or TRBD2 (5 bases each). The CDR3 totals 15 residues. The germline CDR1 and CDR2 sequences are SGHDN and FVKESK. V was trimmed by 4 bases and J by 2 bases, leaving 9 bases between them. The CDR3 DNA is TGTGCCAGCAGCCGGGACCCACCTGGGGCCAACGTCCTGACTTTC. It encodes CASSRDPPGANVLTF.

In its sample, this clonotype was seen many times. V and J are TRBV4-3 and TRBJ2-2; no firm D call. CDR1 LGHNA and CDR2 YSLEER come from the germline V gene. The CDR3 covers 18 residues. V shed 2 bases and J shed 1 base, with 17 bases lying between them. The CDR3 here is CASSQLAHSKLNTGELFF. DNA for the CDR3: TGCGCCAGCAGCCAACTCGCTCATTCTAAATTGAACACCGGGGAGCTGTTTTTT.

The table lists this clonotype with many counts. This chain connects TRBV27 to TRBJ1-2; tentatively, D is TRBD1 (5 bases). Trimming cost V 4 bases and J 2 bases, with 8 bases left between them. The CDR3 is 13 amino acids. The germline V gene has CDR1 MNHEY and CDR2 SMNVEV (reference sequence). The CDR3 loop reads CASSWEGNYGYTF. In DNA, the CDR3 is TGTGCCAGCAGTTGGGAGGGGAACTATGGCTACACCTTC.

This clonotype appeared many times. V usage is TRBV20-1 and J usage is TRBJ2-5, with 9 bases fitting TRBD2. In germline, CDR1 is DFQATT, CDR2 SNEGSKA (reference sequence). With V trimmed by 4 bases and J by 3 bases, 6 bases remained unmatched. The length of the CDR3 is 14 residues. The CDR3 loop is CSATGGGVEETQYF. CDR3 nucleotide sequence: TGCAGTGCTACGGGCGGGGGGGTGGAAGAGACCCAGTACTTC.

Note on this clonotype: With a much larger clone just one base away, this may be a read error. V gene TRBV21-1 combines with J gene TRBJ2-7; the DNA was not used to check the table's D call, TRBD1. TRBV21-1 is assigned pseudogene status. There are 11 residues in the CDR3. In DNA form, the CDR3 reads TGTGCCAGCAGCAAAACAGGCGAGCAGTACTTC. Translated: CASSKTGEQYF.

This clonotype was seen many times. The chain is built from TRBV12-3 or TRBV12-4 and TRBJ1-5; the D is unclear. The CDR3 has 15 residues. V lost 6 bases and J 0 bases, leaving 12 bases between the germline ends. The CDR3 is CASSSARGSNQPQHF. In DNA, the CDR3 is TGTGCCAGCAGCTCCGCGCGGGGTAGCAATCAGCCCCAGCATTTT.

This clonotype was detected many times. V gene TRBV28 combines with J gene TRBJ2-6; D is unresolved. The CDR3 has 16 residues. V was trimmed by 4 bases and J by 0 bases, leaving 10 bases between them. Germline V gives CDR1 MDHEN, CDR2 SYDVKM. The CDR3 DNA reads as TGTGCCAGCAGTTCCATTCCGATCTCTGGGGCCAACGTCCTGACTTTC. Protein: CASSSIPISGANVLTF.

This clonotype was seen a handful of times. A much larger clonotype is one base distant, so this may be a read error. The V call is TRBV6-5, the J call TRBJ1-5; D call uncertain. Germline V CDR1 and CDR2: MNHEY, SVGAGI. This CDR3 has 14 residues. The CDR3 protein is CASSSYSSNQPQNF. The DNA of the CDR3 is TGTGCCAGCAGTTCGTATTCGAGCAATCAGCCCCAGAATTTT.

This clonotype was counted many times. The chain recombines TRBV10-3 with TRBJ1-5; D is ambiguous. Germline CDR1 ENHRY, CDR2 SYGVKD. This CDR3 is 16 amino acids long. V was pared by 3 bases and J by 4 bases, with 16 bases between. CDR3: CAISEGPGMLNQPQHF. CDR3 bases: TGTGCCATCAGTGAAGGGCCGGGCATGTTAAATCAGCCCCAGCATTTT.

This clonotype has at least ten counts. The chain carries TRBV29-1 and TRBJ2-1; TRBD2 matches at 11 bases. V dropped 4 bases and J dropped 7; count of bases not matched to a gene: 3. The CDR3 runs 13 residues. From germline, CDR1 is SQVTM and CDR2 ANQGSEA. The CDR3 nucleotides are TGCAGCGTTGTAAGACTAGCGGGGAATGAGCAGTTCTTC. It specifies CSVVRLAGNEQFF.

This clonotype was counted many times. V and J are TRBV12-3 or TRBV12-4 and TRBJ1-1; D is unclear. Between the trimmed V and J ends, which lost 1 base and 1 base, there was a span of 7 bases. CDR3 length: 14 residues. The CDR3 nucleotides read TGTGCCAGCAGTTTAGTAGTGAGGAACACTGAAGCTTTCTTT. Amino acids: CASSLVVRNTEAFF.

This clonotype was seen many times. The chain couples TRBV10-3 to TRBJ2-5; 7 bases fit TRBD1. V shed 6 bases and J 4 bases; nucleotides not matched to a gene: 5. CDR1 is ENHRY, CDR2 SYGVKD, per germline. The CDR3 has 13 residues. CDR3 sequence (DNA): TGTGCCATCAGGCTAACAGGGGTAGAGACCCAGTACTTC. It translates to CAIRLTGVETQYF.

On this clonotype: A much larger clone lies one base from this, so it may be a read error. The J gene is TRBJ2-3, the V gene TRBV5-4; D might be TRBD2 (6 bases). Trimming cost V 3 bases and J 6 bases, with 23 bases left between them. This CDR3 is 17 amino acids long. Looked up from germline, CDR1 is SGHNT and CDR2 is YYREEE (reference sequence). CDR3 sequence: CASSSSGLQLTGDTQYF. Written as DNA, the CDR3 is TGTGCCAGCAGCTCCTCGGGACTCCAACTTACGGGGGATACGCAGTATTTT. Filled out from reference TRBV5-4 and TRBJ2-3, the complete variable domain reads ETGVTQSPTHLIKTRGQQVTLRCSSQSGHNTVSWYQQALGQGPQFIFQYYREEENGRGNFPPRFSGLQFPNYSSELNVNALELDDSALYLCASSSSGLQLTGDTQYFGPGTRLTVL.

Regarding this clonotype: Just one base apart from a much larger clone, this may be a read error. The chain employs TRBV6-6 and TRBJ1-4; no clear D. The CDR3 length is 12 residues. Germline CDR1 is MNHNY and CDR2 is SVGAGI (reference sequence). CDR3 region: CPSSYSNEKLFF. The CDR3 nucleotides are TGTCCCAGCAGTTACTCGAACGAAAAACTGTTTTTT.

This clonotype was seen repeatedly, ten times or more. The J gene is TRBJ1-5, the V gene TRBV7-8; D gene unclear. The CDR3 spans 15 residues. Trimming stripped 5 bases from V and 3 bases from J, with 14 bases between. Germline V gives CDR1 SGHVS, CDR2 FQNEAQ. This chain's CDR3 is CASSAQTLPNQPQHF. As DNA, the CDR3 is TGTGCCAGCAGCGCTCAAACATTGCCCAATCAGCCCCAGCATTTT.

V is TRBV7-2 and J is TRBJ2-3; a weak D match, TRBD1 (6 bases). Germline V gene sequence: CDR1 SGHTA, CDR2 FQGNSA. There are 16 residues in the CDR3. The ends were cut back, 1 base at V and 2 bases at J, with 13 bases in the middle. The CDR3 nucleotides read TGTGCCAGCAGCTTAGAAGGGGGTCTTCTCACAGATACGCAGTATTTT. Residues: CASSLEGGLLTDTQYF. Based on the CDR3 plus reference TRBV7-2 and TRBJ2-3, the full variable domain is GAGVSQSPSNKVTEKGKDVELRCDPISGHTALYWYRQSLGQGLEFLIYFQGNSAPDKSGLPSDRFSAERTGGSVSTLTIQRTQQEDSAVYLCASSLEGGLLTDTQYFGPGTRLTVL.